This T cell receptor (beta chain) was profiled in a study of blood T cell repertoires in COVID-19 (dated by TCRdb to 2018 to 2020). Background for the entire study: Samples covering the acute and convalescent phases of COVID-19 were provided by collaborators in the United States, Italy and Spain. The prospective study material was composed of cDNA or gDNA derived from T cells, B-cell-depleted T cells, or PBMCs. The dataset comprised deeply sampled blood TCRbeta repertoires from subjects exposed to, actively infected with, or recovered from COVID-19. The repertoires were released in a freely available public database meant as a resource for research on the immune response to SARS-CoV-2. The samples were drawn from two sources: the first 160 participants of the ongoing ImmuneRACE study, and 1,000 to 1,500 subjects contributed by 6 global collaborators. Sample metadata almost always included a de-identified subject ID, COVID-19 status, age in years and sex. Where HLA class I and class II types were available, the types were taken from metadata supplied by the sample provider, not from assay-based typing.

From the germline V gene, CDR1 is MNHNS and CDR2 is SASEGT. The CDR3 sequence holds 14 residues, the cysteine and phenylalanine included. The CDR3 DNA has 42 bases and is translated from base 1. Relative to germline, V is missing 3 bases and J is missing 6 bases, with 5 bases of the junction outside any gene match. TCRbeta CDR3 regions were amplified from genomic DNA using the immunoSEQ Assay, a bias-controlled multiplex PCR. Processing in the source paper ran as follows. Within the assay, amplification of reference gene primers was used to estimate how many nucleated cells each sample contained. To quantify the absolute abundance of each unique TCRbeta CDR3 rearrangement, sequence reads were collapsed and filtered. For each sample, productive Simpson clonality was calculated as the square root of Simpson's diversity index over productive rearrangements. Not all clones reach the TCRdb copy of this immuneACCESS table, which keeps in-frame sequences only. Checked studies attribute under half of the gap to unresolved V genes and leave the rest unexplained. V and J calls plus clone size are reproduced from that table; the DNA served to infer D and trimming. Recorded for this sample are about 190,000 clones; approximately 88% of them occurred a single time. 2.5% to 3.5% of the sample lies in the top ten.

The paper as a whole reports these results and caveats: How much clinical and demographic metadata was included differed by source and by participant, and the metadata was provided uncurated.

Participants in the prospective study were enrolled through a virtual design, were aged roughly 18 to 100 years, and lived in approximately 24 United States geographic areas. Cohort assignment in the prospective study relied on participant-reported clinical history from a screening survey and a study questionnaire. For ImmuneRACE Cohort 3, a participant was defined as recovered based on two consecutive negative NP/OP PCR tests, clearance by a healthcare professional, or resolution of symptoms. In the prospective study, mobile phlebotomists collected whole blood, serum and a nasopharyngeal or oropharyngeal swab from each participant. Over a roughly two-month period, participants in the prospective study had the option of providing additional blood draws and questionnaires. Blood samples from the prospective study were shipped frozen or at room temperature prior to DNA extraction. This clone was seen a single time. There is no known antigen for this receptor. Base qualities are not provided; no much larger clone lies one nucleotide away.

In this chain, TRBV6-1 is recombined with TRBJ1-5; 7 bases in the middle match TRBD1. This clonotype was sampled from a woman younger than 45 who had recovered from COVID-19. The specimen was PBMCs or T cells enriched from blood (not recorded which). In nucleotides, the sequence is TGTGCCAGCAGTGACGACAGGGTTGGTCAGCCCCAGCATTTT. This encodes CASSDDRVGQPQHF.